Listed below are T cell receptor beta chains from one sample, sequenced in a study of shared T cell receptors in the human thymus. Sequencing used immunoSEQ multiplex PCR; TCRdb keeps in-frame clones, though not all of them. The repertoire has hundreds of thousands of clones, 80% to 90% of them found once; the top ten carry 0.0094%. These data were also reused for a study on human thymus T cells.

Sample: thymocytes. The receptors shown here come from a boy under two years old with a congenital heart defect. CDR3s include the opening cysteine and the closing phenylalanine or tryptophan. The D gene is left open where the match is weak. The listing skips clone size in some rows; elsewhere it reads once, few, many or a size class.

D,size,V,J,length,CDR3,DNA
-,-,TRBV6-1,TRBJ2-7,14,CASSFQDVSYEQYF,TGTGCCAGCAGTTTTCAGGATGTCTCCTACGAGCAGTACTTC
-,-,TRBV9,TRBJ2-7,16,CASSASRDTSVYEQYF,TGTGCCAGCAGCGCTAGCCGGGACACTTCTGTCTACGAGCAGTACTTC
TRBD1,few,TRBV5-6,TRBJ2-7,13,CASSADRPYEQYF,TGTGCCAGCAGCGCGGACAGGCCCTACGAGCAGTACTTC
-,once,TRBV14,TRBJ2-7,16,CASSQAIAPSSYEQYF,TGTGCCAGCAGCCAAGCGATAGCGCCAAGCTCCTACGAGCAGTACTTC
TRBD1,-,TRBV6-5,TRBJ2-7,16,CASSYPRTGDSYEQYF,TGTGCCAGCAGTTACCCCCGGACAGGGGACTCCTACGAGCAGTACTTC
TRBD1,-,TRBV27,TRBJ1-2,15,CASRGPQGKNYGYTF,TGTGCCAGCAGGGGTCCACAGGGGAAGAACTATGGCTACACCTTC
-,-,TRBV4-1,TRBJ1-5,15,CASSQPGGYNQPQHF,TGCGCCAGCAGCCAGCCCGGGGGGTACAATCAGCCCCAGCATTTT
-,-,TRBV6-5,TRBJ2-3,16,CASSYTRDERTDTQYF,TGTGCCAGCAGTTACACCAGGGATGAGCGCACAGATACGCAGTATTTT
-,-,TRBV9,TRBJ2-7,19,CASSPNKNFREQRFYEQYF,TGTGCCAGCAGCCCTAACAAAAACTTCCGGGAACAACGATTCTACGAGCAGTACTTC
-,-,TRBV4-3,TRBJ2-7,14,CASSQGRGGYEQYF,TGCGCCAGCAGCCAAGGTCGCGGCGGCTACGAGCAGTACTTC
TRBD2,-,TRBV7-4,TRBJ2-3,17,CASRLSVEGGPMDTQYF,TGTGCCAGCAGGCTTAGTGTCGAGGGAGGGCCGATGGATACGCAGTATTTT
-,-,TRBV20-1,TRBJ1-1,11,CSVLAGTEAFF,TGCAGTGTACTCGCGGGGACTGAAGCTTTCTTT
TRBD2,-,TRBV6-4,TRBJ2-3,16,CASSERTSGIPDTQYF,TGTGCCAGCAGTGAACGGACTAGCGGGATACCAGATACGCAGTATTTT
-,-,TRBV11-2,TRBJ1-6,12,CASSPQDSPLHF,TGTGCCAGCAGCCCCCAGGATTCACCCCTCCACTTT
-,-,TRBV21-1,TRBJ2-7,14,CASSKVQEPYEQYF,TGTGCCAGCAGCAAAGTACAGGAACCCTACGAGCAGTACTTC
-,once,TRBV4-3,TRBJ2-2,16,CASSPPAGWNTGELFF,TGCGCCAGCAGCCCCCCAGCAGGTTGGAACACCGGGGAGCTGTTTTTT
TRBD1,-,TRBV28,TRBJ1-1,15,CASSRQGTSNTEAFF,TGTGCCAGCAGTCGACAGGGGACGTCGAACACTGAAGCTTTCTTT
TRBD2,-,TRBV10-3,TRBJ2-1,21,CAISALVPGLAGGTVPNEQFF,TGTGCCATCAGTGCCTTAGTTCCGGGACTAGCGGGAGGTACGGTGCCAAATGAGCAGTTCTTC
TRBD1,once,TRBV29-1,TRBJ1-1,18,CSVETLEEGAKRDTEAFF,TGCAGCGTTGAGACTCTAGAGGAGGGGGCTAAGAGGGACACTGAAGCTTTCTTT
-,-,TRBV11-2,TRBJ2-1,15,CASSSNPREKDEQFF,TGTGCCAGCAGTTCCAATCCCAGGGAAAAGGATGAGCAGTTCTTC
TRBD2,few,TRBV4-1,TRBJ2-1,20,CASSQEGRGRGLAEGDEQFF,TGCGCCAGCAGCCAAGAGGGCCGAGGGAGGGGACTAGCGGAGGGGGATGAGCAGTTCTTC
TRBD1,-,TRBV12-5,TRBJ2-3,15,CASGPGTDSTDTQYF,TGTGCTAGTGGGCCCGGGACAGATAGCACAGATACGCAGTATTTT